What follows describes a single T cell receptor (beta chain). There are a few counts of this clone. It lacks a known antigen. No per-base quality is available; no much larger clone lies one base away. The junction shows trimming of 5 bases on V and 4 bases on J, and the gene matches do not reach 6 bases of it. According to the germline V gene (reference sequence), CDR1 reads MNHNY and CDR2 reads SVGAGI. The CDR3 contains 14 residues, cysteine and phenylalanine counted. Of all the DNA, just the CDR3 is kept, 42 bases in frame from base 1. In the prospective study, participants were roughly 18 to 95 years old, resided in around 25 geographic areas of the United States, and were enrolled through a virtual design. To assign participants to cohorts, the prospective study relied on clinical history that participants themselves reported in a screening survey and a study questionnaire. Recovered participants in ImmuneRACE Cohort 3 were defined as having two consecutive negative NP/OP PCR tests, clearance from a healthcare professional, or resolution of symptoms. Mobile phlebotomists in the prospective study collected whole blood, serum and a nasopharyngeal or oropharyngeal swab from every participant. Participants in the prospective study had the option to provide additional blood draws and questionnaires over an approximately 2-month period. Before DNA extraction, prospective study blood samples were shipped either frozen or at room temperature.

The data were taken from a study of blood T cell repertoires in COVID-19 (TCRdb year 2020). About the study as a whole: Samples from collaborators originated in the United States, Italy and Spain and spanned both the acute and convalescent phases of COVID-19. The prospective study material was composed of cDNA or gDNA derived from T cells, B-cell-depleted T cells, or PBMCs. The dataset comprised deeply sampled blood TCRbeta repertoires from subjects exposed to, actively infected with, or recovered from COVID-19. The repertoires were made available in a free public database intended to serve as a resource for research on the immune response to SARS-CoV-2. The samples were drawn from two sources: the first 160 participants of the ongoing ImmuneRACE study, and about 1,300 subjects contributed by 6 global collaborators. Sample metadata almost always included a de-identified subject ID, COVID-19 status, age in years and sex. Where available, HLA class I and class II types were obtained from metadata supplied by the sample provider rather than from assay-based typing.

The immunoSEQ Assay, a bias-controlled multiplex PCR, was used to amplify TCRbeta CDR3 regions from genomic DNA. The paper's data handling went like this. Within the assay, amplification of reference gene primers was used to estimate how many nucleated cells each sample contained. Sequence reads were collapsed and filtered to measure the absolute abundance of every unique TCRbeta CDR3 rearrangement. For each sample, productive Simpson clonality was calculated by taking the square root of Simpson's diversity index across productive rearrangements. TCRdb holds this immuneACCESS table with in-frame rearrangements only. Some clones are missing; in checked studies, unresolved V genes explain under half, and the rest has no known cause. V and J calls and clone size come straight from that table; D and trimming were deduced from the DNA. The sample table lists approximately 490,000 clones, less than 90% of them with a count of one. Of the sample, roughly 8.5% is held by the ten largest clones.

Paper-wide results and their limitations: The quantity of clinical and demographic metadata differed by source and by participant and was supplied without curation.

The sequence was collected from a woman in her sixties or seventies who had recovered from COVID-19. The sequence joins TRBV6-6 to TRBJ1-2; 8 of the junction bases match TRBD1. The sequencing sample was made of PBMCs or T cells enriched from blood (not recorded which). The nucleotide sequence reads TGTGCCAGCAGTCCCGACAGGGGCCCCTATGGCTACACCTTC. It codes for CASSPDRGPYGYTF.